These 27 T cell receptor beta chains originate from one sample sequenced in a study of memory CD4+ T cells and cytomegalovirus serostatus. Single viable CD3+CD4+CD8-CD45RO+ cells were sorted as the memory CD4+ T cells. TCRdb keeps only in-frame clones here, not all; method: immunoSEQ multiplex PCR. Among 45,000 to 60,000 clones listed, 70% to 75% were seen once. The source material was memory CD4+ T cells from blood. These receptors were collected from an adult in good health and CMV-seropositive.

This chain links TRBV4-1 with TRBJ2-3; no clear D. Between the trimmed V and J ends, which lost 4 bases and 4 bases, there was a span of 15 bases. CDR1 is MGHRA and CDR2 is YSYEKL in the germline V gene. The CDR3 contains 15 residues. The CDR3 nucleotides are TGCGCCAGCAGCCTTACACTGCGCCCAGCAGATACGCAGTATTTT. Translating gives CASSLTLRPADTQYF.

The rearrangement links TRBV5-6 to TRBJ2-7, with 8 bases identical to TRBD1. The length of the CDR3 is 13 residues. V gave up 4 bases and J gave up 6 bases; unmatched junction bases: 6. Germline V CDR1 and CDR2: SGHDT, YYEEEE. CDR3 DNA sequence: TGTGCCAGCAGCGGACAGGGATGGCCCGAGCAGTACTTC. Translated: CASSGQGWPEQYF.

This rearrangement joins TRBV18 to TRBJ1-1; TRBD1 might be the D (5 bases). The CDR3 consists of 14 residues. V was pared by 3 bases and J by 1 base, with 9 bases between. The germline V gene has CDR1 KGHSH and CDR2 LQKENI. CDR3 sequence reads: CASSPSGTNTEAFF. CDR3 nucleotide sequence: TGTGCCAGCTCACCCTCGGGGACGAACACTGAAGCTTTCTTT. Full variable domain (remainder filled in from reference TRBV18 and TRBJ1-1): NAGVMQNPRHLVRRRGQEARLRCSPMKGHSHVYWYRQLPEEGLKFMVYLQKENIIDESGMPKERFSAEFPKEGPSILRIQQVVRGDSAAYFCASSPSGTNTEAFFGQGTRLTVV.

The chain links TRBV10-3 to TRBJ2-7; D gene unclear. V gave up 5 bases and J gave up 5 bases, with 13 bases separating them. Looked up from germline, CDR1 is ENHRY and CDR2 is SYGVKD. The CDR3 has 13 residues. CDR3 nucleotide sequence: TGTGCCATCAGTCCCAGTCTTGAGGACGAGCAGTACTTC. Its protein product is CAISPSLEDEQYF.

This clone was observed a handful of times. This chain links TRBV28 with TRBJ2-4; 11 positions match TRBD2. The CDR3 runs 17 residues. The trim removed 0 bases at V and 1 base at J, leaving 2 bases unmatched. Germline values: CDR1 MDHEN, CDR2 SYDVKM. CDR3 nucleotides: TGTGCCAGCAGTTTATGGTCTAGCGGGGGGGCCAAAAACATTCAGTACTTC. Translating gives CASSLWSSGGAKNIQYF.

This sequence joins TRBV28 and TRBJ2-1; the match to TRBD2 covers 7 bases. The V segment lost 2 bases and the J segment 4 bases; nucleotides outside the gene matches: 14. There are 18 residues in the CDR3. Germline V gene data show CDR1 as MDHEN and CDR2 as SYDVKM. CDR3 amino acids: CASSLRVGAGDRYNEQFF. CDR3 in DNA: TGTGCCAGCAGTTTAAGGGTGGGTGCGGGAGACCGGTACAATGAGCAGTTCTTC.

Concerning this clone itself: Other nucleotide sequences from this sample produce the same CDR3. In DNA form, the CDR3 reads TGTGCCAGCAGCCAAAATCTCGGCGACTATGGCTACACCTTC. Translation: CASSQNLGDYGYTF. J is TRBJ1-2 and V is TRBV14; no definite D call. Trimming took 2 bases from V and 3 from J, leaving 10 bases between them. Looked up from germline, CDR1 is SGHDN and CDR2 is FVKESK. The CDR3 sequence is 14 residues long.

This rearrangement joins TRBV6-6 to TRBJ2-2; tentative D call: TRBD1 (6 bases). Trimming shortened V by 0 bases and J by 6 bases, and 8 bases separated the two germline ends. Germline-derived CDR1 and CDR2 are MNHNY and SVGAGI (reference sequence). This CDR3 spans 14 amino acids. CDR3: CASSYSEGAGELFF. Here the CDR3 DNA reads TGTGCCAGCAGTTACTCTGAGGGGGCCGGGGAGCTGTTTTTT.

This clone was observed a few times. Written as DNA, the CDR3 is TGTGCCAGCAGCTCAGGGATCTACTCTGGAAACACCATATATTTT. Translated, it gives CASSSGIYSGNTIYF. This sequence joins TRBV5-8 and TRBJ1-3, with a weak D call TRBD1 (5 bases). The V end lost 3 bases, the J end lost 0 bases, and 10 bases lay between the germline ends. The CDR3 consists of 15 residues. The germline gives CDR1 SGHTS, CDR2 YDEGEE. Variable domain in full (rest from reference TRBV5-8 and TRBJ1-3): EAGVTQSPTHLIKTRGQQATLRCSPISGHTSVYWYQQALGLGLQFLLWYDEGEERNRGNFPPRFSGRQFPNYSSELNVNALELEDSALYLCASSSGIYSGNTIYFGEGSWLTVV.

Of note for this clone: The junction departs from the called germline gene at one end, perhaps through a read error. This sequence joins TRBV7-9 and TRBJ2-3; TRBD2 matches 7 bases. In germline, CDR1 is SEHNR, CDR2 FQNEAQ (reference sequence). The CDR3 covers 17 residues. CDR3 loop: CASSLSIGGGGTDTQYF. The DNA for the CDR3 is TGTGCGAGCAGCTTATCTATCGGCGGGGGAGGCACAGATACGCAGTATTTT.

The chain links TRBV10-3 to TRBJ1-1; D may be TRBD1 (5 bases). V was trimmed by 3 bases and J by 14 bases, leaving 16 bases between them. CDR3 length: 12 amino acids. Germline CDR1 and CDR2: ENHRY and SYGVKD. The CDR3 DNA is TGTGCCATCAGTGATTATCGGGGCTTGGGGTTCTTT. It translates to CAISDYRGLGFF.

The chain uses TRBV10-3 and TRBJ2-1; 12 nucleotides line up with TRBD2. Trimming took 7 bases from V and 12 from J; bases not matched to a gene: 10. Germline CDR1 is ENHRY and CDR2 is SYGVKD. The CDR3 totals 14 residues. The CDR3 is CAINRLAGDTGQFF. The CDR3 coding sequence is TGTGCCATCAACAGACTAGCGGGGGACACTGGGCAGTTCTTC.

The gene calls are TRBV7-8 and TRBJ2-5, with D maybe TRBD2 (5 bases). The CDR3 covers 13 residues. Germline assignment: CDR1 SGHVS and CDR2 FQNEAQ. V was cut by 4 bases and J by 4 bases, with 10 bases left in between. CDR3 loop: CASSSFRGETQYF. CDR3 coding DNA: TGTGCCAGCAGCTCTTTTCGGGGAGAGACCCAGTACTTC.

The chain combines TRBV19 with TRBJ2-1; possibly TRBD2 for D (6 bases). This CDR3 has 14 amino acids. The V end lost 6 bases, the J end lost 6 bases, and 15 bases lay between the germline ends. CDR1 and CDR2 (germline): LNHDA, SQIVND (reference sequence). In DNA form, the CDR3 reads TGTGCCAGTAGGCTAGCGAGAGAAACCAATGAGCAGTTCTTC. Translated, it gives CASRLARETNEQFF.

The CDR3 loop reads CASSLYRGAETQYF. The CDR3 DNA reads as TGTGCCAGCAGTTTATACCGGGGGGCGGAGACCCAGTACTTC. The chain is built from TRBV28 and TRBJ2-5, with TRBD2 as a possible D gene (7 bases). Germline V gene lookup returns CDR1 MDHEN and CDR2 SYDVKM. The CDR3 is 14 residues long. Trimming took off 1 base at V and 5 bases at J, with 11 bases between the two ends. The variable domain in full, completed from reference TRBV28 and TRBJ2-5, reads DVKVTQSSRYLVKRTGEKVFLECVQDMDHENMFWYRQDPGLGLRLIYFSYDVKMKEKGDIPEGYSVSREKKERFSLILESASTNQTSMYLCASSLYRGAETQYFGPGTRLLVL.

The chain joins TRBV11-2 to TRBJ1-1; D is undetermined. Trimming took 5 bases from V and 0 from J, leaving 10 bases between them. From germline, CDR1 is SGHAT and CDR2 FQNNGV. The CDR3 runs to 14 residues. The CDR3 sequence: CASSGETMNTEAFF. CDR3 sequence (DNA): TGTGCCAGCAGCGGGGAGACAATGAACACTGAAGCTTTCTTT. The whole variable domain, filled in from reference TRBV11-2 and TRBJ1-1, reads EAGVAQSPRYKIIEKRQSVAFWCNPISGHATLYWYQQILGQGPKLLIQFQNNGVVDDSQLPKDRFSAERLKGVDSTLKIQPAKLEDSAVYLCASSGETMNTEAFFGQGTRLTVV.

V usage is TRBV6-5 and J usage is TRBJ1-2, with 7 bases identical to TRBD1. V dropped 6 bases and J dropped 7; count of bases not matched to a gene: 8. Per the germline V gene, CDR1 is MNHEY and CDR2 is SVGAGI. This CDR3 comprises 13 residues. The CDR3 DNA reads TGTGCCAGCAGGGGTACAGGGGCTGGTGGCTACACCTTC. Its protein product is CASRGTGAGGYTF.

In DNA, the CDR3 is TGTGCCAGCAGCTTGGTATTGGGGGCCCACGAGCAGTACTTC. Encoded protein: CASSLVLGAHEQYF. The chain recombines TRBV5-4 with TRBJ2-7, with D perhaps TRBD1 (6 bases). CDR3 length equals 14 residues. V was clipped by 0 bases and J by 5 bases, with 12 bases between them. Germline V gene data show CDR1 as SGHNT and CDR2 as YYREEE (reference sequence).

The J gene is TRBJ1-1, the V gene TRBV27; D is ambiguous. The CDR3 has 11 residues. The germline V and J ends were trimmed by 9 bases and 1 base, with 6 bases remaining between them. The V gene's germline CDR1 is MNHEY and CDR2 SMNVEV (reference sequence). The CDR3 nucleotides read TGTGCCAGAGAAAGGAACACTGAAGCTTTCTTT. Protein sequence: CARERNTEAFF.

The gene calls are TRBV5-1 and TRBJ1-1; 10 nucleotides agree with TRBD1. CDR3 length: 15 residues. Germline-derived CDR1 and CDR2 are SGHRS and YFSETQ. V lost 3 bases, J lost 5 bases, and 7 bases stayed unmatched. The CDR3 sequence is CASSSSTGGGTEAFF. CDR3 DNA: TGCGCCAGCAGCTCGTCGACAGGGGGCGGGACTGAAGCTTTCTTT.

The V gene is TRBV9, the J gene TRBJ1-1; no clear D. V lost 3 bases, J lost 4 bases, and 25 bases lay in between. The CDR3 consists of 18 residues. Germline lookup yields CDR1 SGDLS and CDR2 YYNGEE. The CDR3 region has the DNA TGTGCCAGCAGCGGGCCCCCCCGGTATGGGGAGGAGAGCACTGAAGCTTTCTTT. The encoded protein is CASSGPPRYGEESTEAFF. The entire variable domain, with the rest obtained from reference TRBV9 and TRBJ1-1, is as follows: DSGVTQTPKHLITATGQRVTLRCSPRSGDLSVYWYQQSLDQGLQFLIQYYNGEERAKGNILERFSAQQFPDLHSELNLSSLELGDSALYFCASSGPPRYGEESTEAFFGQGTRLTVV.

J is TRBJ2-3 and V is TRBV5-1; unclear D gene. CDR3 length: 11 amino acids. Looked up from germline, CDR1 is SGHRS and CDR2 is YFSETQ. V lost 5 bases, J lost 6 bases, and 7 bases lay in between. The CDR3 is CASRLLDTQYF. The CDR3 nucleotides read TGCGCCAGCAGACTCCTGGATACGCAGTATTTT.

The rearrangement links TRBV11-2 to TRBJ2-3; TRBD2 matches at 9 bases. Unmatched junction bases numbered 4, after V lost 2 bases and J lost 1 base. The CDR3 spans 16 residues. Per germline, CDR1 SGHAT and CDR2 FQNNGV. CDR3 loop: CASSLRSSGGTDTQYF. CDR3 coding DNA: TGTGCCAGCAGCTTAAGGTCTAGCGGGGGCACAGATACGCAGTATTTT. Full variable domain (remainder filled in from reference TRBV11-2 and TRBJ2-3): EAGVAQSPRYKIIEKRQSVAFWCNPISGHATLYWYQQILGQGPKLLIQFQNNGVVDDSQLPKDRFSAERLKGVDSTLKIQPAKLEDSAVYLCASSLRSSGGTDTQYFGPGTRLTVL.

This clone turned up a few times. This chain links TRBV10-3 with TRBJ1-6; D is undetermined. The CDR3 loop spans 13 amino acids. Germline CDR1 reads ENHRY; CDR2 reads SYGVKD. V was cut by 6 bases and J by 0 bases, with 3 bases left in between. DNA of the CDR3: TGTGCCATCAGGGGCTCCTATAATTCACCCCTCCACTTT. Translation: CAIRGSYNSPLHF.

This clone was picked up one time. The chain links TRBV6-1 to TRBJ1-3, with D possibly matching TRBD1 (5 bases). The CDR3 is 15 amino acids. V shed 5 bases and J shed 4 bases, with 15 bases lying between them. Germline-derived CDR1 and CDR2 are MNHNS and SASEGT. The CDR3 spells CASSPGRTAGNTIYF. In nucleotides, the CDR3 is TGTGCCAGCAGTCCGGGACGGACTGCAGGAAACACCATATATTTT.

V usage is TRBV27 and J usage is TRBJ2-1; D is perhaps TRBD2 (7 bases). This CDR3 is built from 11 residues. The V end was cut by 7 bases, the J end by 9 bases, with 10 bases between. Germline CDR1 reads MNHEY; CDR2 reads SMNVEV (reference sequence). The CDR3, as DNA: TGTGCCAGCAAACGGGGGGCTGAGCAGTTCTTC. It translates to CASKRGAEQFF.

This clone has a handful of counts. This rearrangement joins TRBV4-3 to TRBJ1-2, with D unresolved. The V gene lost 6 bases and the J gene lost 9 bases, with 17 bases spanning the gap. Germline CDR1 and CDR2: LGHNA and YSLEER. The CDR3 is 13 residues long. CDR3 nucleotides: TGCGCCAGCAGTATCATCGTTGGCAGGAGCTACACCTTC. It specifies CASSIIVGRSYTF.